These 9 T cell receptor beta chains were all obtained from the same sample, sequenced in a study of blood T cell repertoires in COVID-19. The protocol was immunoSEQ multiplex PCR, while the TCRdb copy is restricted to in-frame clones and leaves out a portion. Of about 180,000 clones in the sample, 82% were seen once. Specimen: peripheral blood. These receptors were taken from a woman aged 80 or over with active or convalescent COVID-19.

The J gene is TRBJ1-1, the V gene TRBV19; TRBD1 aligns across 7 bases. The CDR3 totals 14 residues. Per germline, CDR1 LNHDA and CDR2 SQIVND (reference sequence). V shed 5 bases and J 4 bases; nucleotides not matched to a gene: 7. CDR3 nucleotides: TGTGCCAGTAGTCCGAAGACAGGGATCACTGAAGCTTTCTTT. Its translation: CASSPKTGITEAFF.

This chain connects TRBV5-1 to TRBJ2-5; 7 bases match TRBD2. Trimming took 4 bases from V and 1 from J; bases not matched to a gene: 10. CDR3 length: 16 amino acids. Germline lookup yields CDR1 SGHRS and CDR2 YFSETQ. The DNA for the CDR3 is TGCGCCAGCAGCGGACTTACGGGAGGCCCCCAAGAGACCCAGTACTTC. Its protein is CASSGLTGGPQETQYF.

The genes are TRBV29-1 and TRBJ1-2, with D uncertain. Per the germline V gene, CDR1 is SQVTM and CDR2 is ANQGSEA. This CDR3 is 11 amino acids long. V was pared by 2 bases and J by 4 bases, with 5 bases between. CDR3 region: CSVESVYGYTF. The CDR3 DNA reads TGCAGCGTTGAATCAGTCTATGGCTACACCTTC.

This rearrangement joins TRBV25-1 to TRBJ2-2; 12 positions match TRBD2. CDR3 length: 16 amino acids. Germline V gene lookup returns CDR1 MGHDK and CDR2 SYGVNS. The junction had 7 bases not matched to a gene; V was cut back by 5 bases and J by 6 bases. CDR3 bases: TGTGCCAGCAGTAAGACTAGCGGGAGCGGGGCCGGGGAGCTGTTTTTT. As protein: CASSKTSGSGAGELFF. Supplemented by reference TRBV25-1 and TRBJ2-2, the full variable domain reads EADIYQTPRYLVIGTGKKITLECSQTMGHDKMYWYQQDPGMELHLIHYSYGVNSTEKGDLSSESTVSRIRTEHFPLTLESARPSHTSQYLCASSKTSGSGAGELFFGEGSRLTVL.

CDR3 loop: CASSDRTNSYEQYF. CDR3 DNA: TGTGCCAGCAGCGACCGGACAAACTCCTACGAGCAGTACTTC. V and J are TRBV28 and TRBJ2-7; the D gene is possibly TRBD1 (5 bases). The CDR3 has 14 amino acids. The V end lost 6 bases, the J end lost 0 bases, and 12 bases lay between the germline ends. CDR1 and CDR2 (germline): MDHEN, SYDVKM.

This chain links TRBV19 with TRBJ1-4; the D is unclear. The V gene's germline CDR1 is LNHDA and CDR2 SQIVND (reference sequence). The CDR3 has 16 residues. Trimming took 0 bases from V and 6 from J, leaving 14 bases between them. CDR3 loop: CASSIDGRVGDEKLFF. The CDR3 DNA reads TGTGCCAGTAGTATAGATGGTAGGGTCGGGGATGAAAAACTGTTTTTT.

This chain links TRBV5-4 with TRBJ2-2; D may be TRBD2 (6 bases). Trimming cost V 1 base and J 6 bases, with 13 bases left between them. This CDR3 contains 15 residues. Germline V CDR1 and CDR2: SGHNT, YYREEE (reference sequence). The CDR3 nucleotides are TGTGCCAGCAGCTTGCACGGGAGCGGTCCCGGGGAGCTGTTTTTT. Translating gives CASSLHGSGPGELFF.

The rearrangement uses TRBV24-1 and TRBJ1-2; no reliable D call. V gave up 0 bases and J gave up 4 bases, with 5 bases separating them. The germline gives CDR1 KGHDR, CDR2 SFDVKD. The CDR3 consists of 13 residues. CDR3 DNA: TGTGCCACCAGTGATTTGGCGTTCTATGGCTACACCTTC. It specifies CATSDLAFYGYTF.

The V call is TRBV15, the J call TRBJ1-2; 8 nucleotides line up with TRBD1. CDR1 and CDR2 from the germline V gene are LNHNV and YYDKDF (reference sequence). Losses at the gene ends were 0 bases for V and 4 bases for J; bases not matched to a gene: 10. The CDR3 covers 17 residues. The CDR3 DNA is TGTGCCACCAGCAGAGATCGCGTTGAACAGGGGGTCTATGGCTACACCTTC. Translating it yields CATSRDRVEQGVYGYTF.